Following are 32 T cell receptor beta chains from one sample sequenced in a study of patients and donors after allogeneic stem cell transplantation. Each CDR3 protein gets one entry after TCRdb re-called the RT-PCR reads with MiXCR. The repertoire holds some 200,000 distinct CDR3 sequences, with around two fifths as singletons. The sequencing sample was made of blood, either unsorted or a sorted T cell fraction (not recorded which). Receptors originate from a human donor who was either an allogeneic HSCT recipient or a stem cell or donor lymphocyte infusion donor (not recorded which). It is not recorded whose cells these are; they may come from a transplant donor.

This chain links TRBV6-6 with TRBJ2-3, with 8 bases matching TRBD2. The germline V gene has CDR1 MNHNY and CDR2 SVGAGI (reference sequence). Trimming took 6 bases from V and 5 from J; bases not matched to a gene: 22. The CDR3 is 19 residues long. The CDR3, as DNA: TGTGCCAGCAGCGCGCTTCCAAGCGGGAGTAGGAAAGGAGGAGATACGCAGTATTTT. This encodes CASSALPSGSRKGGDTQYF.

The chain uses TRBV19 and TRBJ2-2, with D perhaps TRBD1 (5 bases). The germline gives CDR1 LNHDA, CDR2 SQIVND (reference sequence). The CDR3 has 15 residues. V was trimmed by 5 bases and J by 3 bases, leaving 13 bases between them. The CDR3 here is CASSRQNLDTGELFF. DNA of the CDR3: TGTGCCAGTAGTCGACAGAATCTCGACACCGGGGAGCTGTTTTTT.

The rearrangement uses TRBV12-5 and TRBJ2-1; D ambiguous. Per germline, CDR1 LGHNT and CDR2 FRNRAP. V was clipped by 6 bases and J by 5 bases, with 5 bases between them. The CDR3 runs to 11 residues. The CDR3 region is CASGGNNEQFF. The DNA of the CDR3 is TGTGCTAGTGGGGGGAACAATGAGCAGTTCTTC.

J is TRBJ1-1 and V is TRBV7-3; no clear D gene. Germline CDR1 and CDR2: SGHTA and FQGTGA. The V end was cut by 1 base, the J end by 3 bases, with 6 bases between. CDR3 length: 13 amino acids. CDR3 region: CASSLISHTEAFF. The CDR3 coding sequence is TGTGCCAGCAGCTTAATTTCGCACACTGAAGCTTTCTTT.

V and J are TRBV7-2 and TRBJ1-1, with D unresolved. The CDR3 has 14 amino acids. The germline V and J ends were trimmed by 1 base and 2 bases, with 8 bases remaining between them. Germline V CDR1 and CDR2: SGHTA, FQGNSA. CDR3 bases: TGTGCCAGCAGCTTAGGTGTGTCCAACACTGAAGCTTTCTTT. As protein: CASSLGVSNTEAFF.

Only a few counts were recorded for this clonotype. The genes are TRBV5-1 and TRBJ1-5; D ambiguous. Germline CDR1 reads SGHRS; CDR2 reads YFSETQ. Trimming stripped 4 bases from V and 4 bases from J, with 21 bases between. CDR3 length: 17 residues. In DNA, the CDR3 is TGCGCCAGCAGCCAGGAAGAGGGCCCGGAAGGGAATCAGCCCCAGCATTTT. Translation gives CASSQEEGPEGNQPQHF. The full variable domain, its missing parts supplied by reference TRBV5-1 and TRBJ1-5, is KAGVTQTPRYLIKTRGQQVTLSCSPISGHRSVSWYQQTPGQGLQFLFEYFSETQRNKGNFPGRFSGRQFSNSRSEMNVSTLELGDSALYLCASSQEEGPEGNQPQHFGDGTRLSIL.

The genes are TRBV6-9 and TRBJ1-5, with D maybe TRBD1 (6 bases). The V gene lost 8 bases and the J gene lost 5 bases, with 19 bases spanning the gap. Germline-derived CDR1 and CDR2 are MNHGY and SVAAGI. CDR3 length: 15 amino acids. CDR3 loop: CASHLEQGPDQPQHF. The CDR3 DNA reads TGTGCCAGCCATCTCGAACAGGGACCGGATCAGCCCCAGCATTTT.

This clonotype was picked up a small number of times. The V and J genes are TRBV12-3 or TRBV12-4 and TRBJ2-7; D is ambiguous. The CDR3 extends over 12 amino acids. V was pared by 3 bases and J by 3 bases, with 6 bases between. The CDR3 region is CASSFSVYEQYF. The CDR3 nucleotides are TGTGCCAGCAGTTTCTCCGTCTACGAGCAGTACTTC.

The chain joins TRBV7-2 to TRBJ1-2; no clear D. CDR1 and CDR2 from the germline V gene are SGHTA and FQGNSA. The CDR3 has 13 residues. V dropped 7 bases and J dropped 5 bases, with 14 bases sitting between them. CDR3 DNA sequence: TGTGCCAGCACTCGGCAGACCGAATATGGCTACACCTTC. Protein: CASTRQTEYGYTF.

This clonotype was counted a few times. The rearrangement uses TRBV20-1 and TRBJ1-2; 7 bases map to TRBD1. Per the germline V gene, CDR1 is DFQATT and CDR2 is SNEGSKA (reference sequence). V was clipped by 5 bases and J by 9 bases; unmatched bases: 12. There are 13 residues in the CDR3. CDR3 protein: CSAPDRAPWSYTF. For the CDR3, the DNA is TGCAGTGCTCCAGACAGGGCCCCCTGGAGCTACACCTTC.

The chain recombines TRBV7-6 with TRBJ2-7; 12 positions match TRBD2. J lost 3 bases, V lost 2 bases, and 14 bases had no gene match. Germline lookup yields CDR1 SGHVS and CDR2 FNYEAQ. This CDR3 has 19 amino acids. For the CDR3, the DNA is TGTGCCAGCAGCTTAAAAGGCTTAGTCCTAGCGGGAGGGCGCTACGAGCAGTACTTC. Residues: CASSLKGLVLAGGRYEQYF.

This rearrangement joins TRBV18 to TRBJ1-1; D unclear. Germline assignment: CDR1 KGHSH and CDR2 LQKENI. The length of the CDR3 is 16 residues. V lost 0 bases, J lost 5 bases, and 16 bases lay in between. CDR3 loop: CASSPPRLIRGTEAFF. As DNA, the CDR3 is TGTGCCAGCTCACCACCGAGGTTGATACGCGGAACTGAAGCTTTCTTT.

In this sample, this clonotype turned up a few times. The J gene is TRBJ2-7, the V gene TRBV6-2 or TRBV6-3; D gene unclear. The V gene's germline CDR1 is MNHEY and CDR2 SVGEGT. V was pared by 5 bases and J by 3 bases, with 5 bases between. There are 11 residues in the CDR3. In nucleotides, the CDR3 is TGTGCCAGCAGTGAGAACTACGAGCAGTACTTC. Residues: CASSENYEQYF.

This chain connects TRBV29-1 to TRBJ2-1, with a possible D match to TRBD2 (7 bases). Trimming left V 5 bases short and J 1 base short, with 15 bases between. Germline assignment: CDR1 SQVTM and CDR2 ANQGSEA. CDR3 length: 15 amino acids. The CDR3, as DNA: TGCAGCGTTAGAGGGGGAGGGAATTCCTACAATGAGCAGTTCTTC. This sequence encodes CSVRGGGNSYNEQFF.

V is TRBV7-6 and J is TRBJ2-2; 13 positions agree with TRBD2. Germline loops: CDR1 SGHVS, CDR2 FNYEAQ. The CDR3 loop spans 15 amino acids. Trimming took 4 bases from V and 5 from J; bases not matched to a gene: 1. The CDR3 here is CASSSGLAGTGELFF. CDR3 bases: TGTGCCAGCAGCTCGGGACTAGCGGGGACCGGGGAGCTGTTTTTT.

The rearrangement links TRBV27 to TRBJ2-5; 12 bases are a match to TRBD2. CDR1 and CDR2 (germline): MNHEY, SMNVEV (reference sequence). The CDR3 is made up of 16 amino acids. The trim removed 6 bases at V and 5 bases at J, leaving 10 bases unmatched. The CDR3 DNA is TGTGCCAGCAGCCCGACTAGCGGGAGCAGGTTTGAGACCCAGTACTTC. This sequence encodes CASSPTSGSRFETQYF.

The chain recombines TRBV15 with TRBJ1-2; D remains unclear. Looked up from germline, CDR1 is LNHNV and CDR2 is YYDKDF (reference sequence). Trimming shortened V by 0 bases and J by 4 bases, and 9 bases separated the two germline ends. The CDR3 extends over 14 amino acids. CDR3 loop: CATSRDLTTYGYTF. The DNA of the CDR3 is TGTGCCACCAGCAGAGATTTGACAACCTATGGCTACACCTTC.

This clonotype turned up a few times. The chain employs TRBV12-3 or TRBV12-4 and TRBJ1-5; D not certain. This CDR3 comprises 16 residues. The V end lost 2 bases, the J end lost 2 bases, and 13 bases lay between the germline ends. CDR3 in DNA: TGTGCCAGCAGTTTACGATCGAAAACGCGCAATCAGCCCCAGCATTTT. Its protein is CASSLRSKTRNQPQHF.

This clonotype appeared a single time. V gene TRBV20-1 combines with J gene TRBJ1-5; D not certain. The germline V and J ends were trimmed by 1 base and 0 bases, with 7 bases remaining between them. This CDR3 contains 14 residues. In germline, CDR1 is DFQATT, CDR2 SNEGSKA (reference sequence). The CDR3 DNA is TGCAGTGCTAGAGGGCGGGCTAGCAATCAGCCCCAGCATTTT. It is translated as CSARGRASNQPQHF.

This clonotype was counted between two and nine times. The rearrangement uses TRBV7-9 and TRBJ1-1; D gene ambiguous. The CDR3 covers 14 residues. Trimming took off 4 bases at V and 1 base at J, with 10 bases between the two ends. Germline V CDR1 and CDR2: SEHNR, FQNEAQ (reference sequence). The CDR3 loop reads CASSSPGGNTEAFF. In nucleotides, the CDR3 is TGTGCCAGCAGCTCCCCAGGAGGGAACACTGAAGCTTTCTTT.

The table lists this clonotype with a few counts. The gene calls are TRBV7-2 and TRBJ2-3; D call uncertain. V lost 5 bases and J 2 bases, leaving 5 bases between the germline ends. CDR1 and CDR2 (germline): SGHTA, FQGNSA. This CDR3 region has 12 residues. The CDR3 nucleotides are TGTGCCAGCAGCCCTACCACAGATACGCAGTATTTT. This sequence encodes CASSPTTDTQYF.

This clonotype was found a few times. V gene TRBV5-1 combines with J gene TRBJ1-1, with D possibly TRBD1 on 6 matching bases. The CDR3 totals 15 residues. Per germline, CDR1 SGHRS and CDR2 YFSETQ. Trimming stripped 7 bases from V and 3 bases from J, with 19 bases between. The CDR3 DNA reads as TGCGCCAGCCAAAGCAACAGGGCCCACTACACTGAAGCTTTCTTT. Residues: CASQSNRAHYTEAFF.

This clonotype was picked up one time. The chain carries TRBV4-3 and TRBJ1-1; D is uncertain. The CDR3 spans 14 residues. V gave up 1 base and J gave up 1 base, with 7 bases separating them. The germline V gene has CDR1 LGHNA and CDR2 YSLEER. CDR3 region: CASSQVRGNTEAFF. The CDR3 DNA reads TGCGCCAGCAGCCAAGTTCGGGGGAACACTGAAGCTTTCTTT.

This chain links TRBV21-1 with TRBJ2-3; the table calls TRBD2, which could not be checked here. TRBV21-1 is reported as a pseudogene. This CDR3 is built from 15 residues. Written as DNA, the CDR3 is TGTGCCAGCAGCACCAGGGGCGGGAGGGCAGATACGCAGTATTTT. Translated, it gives CASSTRGGRADTQYF.

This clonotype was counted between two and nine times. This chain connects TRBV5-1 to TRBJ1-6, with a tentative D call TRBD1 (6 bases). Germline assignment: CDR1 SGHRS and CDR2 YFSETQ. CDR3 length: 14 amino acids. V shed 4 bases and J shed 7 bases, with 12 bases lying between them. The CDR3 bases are TGCGCCAGCAGCATAGGGGGGCTCAATTCACCCCTCCACTTT. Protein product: CASSIGGLNSPLHF.

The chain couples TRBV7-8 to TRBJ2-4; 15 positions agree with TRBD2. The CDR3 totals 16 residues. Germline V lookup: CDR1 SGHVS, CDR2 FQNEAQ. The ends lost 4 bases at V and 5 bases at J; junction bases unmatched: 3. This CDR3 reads CASSSRTSGRENIQYF. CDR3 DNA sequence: TGTGCCAGCAGCTCTAGGACTAGCGGGAGGGAAAACATTCAGTACTTC.

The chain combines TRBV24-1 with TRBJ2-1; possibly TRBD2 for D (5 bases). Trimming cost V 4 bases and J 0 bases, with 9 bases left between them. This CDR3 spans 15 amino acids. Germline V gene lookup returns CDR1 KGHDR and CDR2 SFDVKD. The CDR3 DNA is TGTGCCACCAGTGACGGGGTAAGCTCCTACAATGAGCAGTTCTTC. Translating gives CATSDGVSSYNEQFF.

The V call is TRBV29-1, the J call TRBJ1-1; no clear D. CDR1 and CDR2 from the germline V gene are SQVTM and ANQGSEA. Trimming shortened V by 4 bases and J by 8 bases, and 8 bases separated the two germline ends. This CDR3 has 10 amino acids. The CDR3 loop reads CSVGGREAFF. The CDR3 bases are TGCAGCGTTGGTGGCAGGGAAGCTTTCTTT.

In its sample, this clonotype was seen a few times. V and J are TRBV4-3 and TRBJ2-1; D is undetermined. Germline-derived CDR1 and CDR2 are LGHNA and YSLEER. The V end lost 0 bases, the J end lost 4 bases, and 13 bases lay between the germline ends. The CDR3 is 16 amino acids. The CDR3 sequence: CASSQDGHGSYNEQFF. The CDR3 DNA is TGCGCCAGCAGCCAAGATGGGCACGGGTCTTACAATGAGCAGTTCTTC.

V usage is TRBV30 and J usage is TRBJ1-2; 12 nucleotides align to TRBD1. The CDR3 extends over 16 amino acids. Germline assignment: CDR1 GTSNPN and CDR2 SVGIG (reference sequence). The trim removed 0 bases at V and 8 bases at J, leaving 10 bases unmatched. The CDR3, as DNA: TGTGCCTGGAGTGTCTTCGGGACAGGGGGCGCAGACGGCTACACCTTC. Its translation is CAWSVFGTGGADGYTF.

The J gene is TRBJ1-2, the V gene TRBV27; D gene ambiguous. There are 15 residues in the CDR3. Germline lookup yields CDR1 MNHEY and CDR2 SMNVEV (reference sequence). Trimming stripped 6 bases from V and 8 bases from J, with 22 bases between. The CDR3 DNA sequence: TGTGCCAGCAGCACCTCTTTGGCCATCCCCGGAGGCTACACCTTC. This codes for CASSTSLAIPGGYTF.

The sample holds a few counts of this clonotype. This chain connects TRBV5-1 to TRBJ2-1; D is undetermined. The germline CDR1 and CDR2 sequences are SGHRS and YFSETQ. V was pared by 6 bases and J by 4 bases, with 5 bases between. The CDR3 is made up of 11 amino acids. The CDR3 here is CASMYYNEQFF. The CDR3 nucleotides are TGCGCCAGCATGTATTACAATGAGCAGTTCTTC.